These 6 T cell receptor beta chains were sequenced from one sample in a study of regulatory T cells in long-lasting Graves disease (dated by TCRdb to about 2021). The time point label on this specimen signifies: newly diagnosed GD, antithyroid drugs for less than 3 months. For both TCR sequencing and RNA sequencing, RNA was extracted from PBMCs using TRIzol. Library generation was performed with multiplex PCR. This sample was sequenced with an Illumina HiSeq 4000. CDR3 regions were amplified by Arm-PCR with iRepertoire HTBI primers to construct TCR beta libraries. TCRdb reprocessed the public reads (quality trimming at Q25 with fastp, clone calling with MiXCR) and kept in-frame beta chains. Each entry is one CDR3 protein sequence, shown with its most common DNA and genes. This sample gives about 440,000 distinct CDR3 sequences in total; about a sixth of them show up just once. The ten largest clones capture around 11% of the sample.

The same sample was also used in a study of T cells in Graves' hyperthyroidism and ophthalmopathy.

The material sequenced was peripheral blood mononuclear cells (PBMCs), taken at new diagnosis, from a patient treated with antithyroid drugs. Every receptor here comes from a woman aged 25 to 39 with Graves disease. Donor details come from another sample of the same person, matched by shared clones.

This clonotype occurred many times. This chain uses TRBV28 with TRBJ1-5, with a possible D match to TRBD1 (5 bases). Trimming pared 7 bases from V and 9 bases from J, leaving 16 bases between. Germline lookup yields CDR1 MDHEN and CDR2 SYDVKM. This CDR3 comprises 13 residues. CDR3 sequence reads: CASTTRGGLPQHF. The CDR3 nucleotides read TGTGCCAGCACCACTCGGGGCGGTCTGCCCCAGCATTTT. The whole variable domain, filled in from reference TRBV28 and TRBJ1-5, reads DVKVTQSSRYLVKRTGEKVFLECVQDMDHENMFWYRQDPGLGLRLIYFSYDVKMKEKGDIPEGYSVSREKKERFSLILESASTNQTSMYLCASTTRGGLPQHFGDGTRLSIL.

Worth noting for this clonotype: Since a far larger clone is one base different, this is likely a read error. The chain links TRBV2 to TRBJ2-7; D tentatively fits TRBD1 or TRBD2 (5 bases each). This CDR3 is 13 amino acids long. V lost 7 bases and J lost 7, with 17 bases in between. The germline V gene has CDR1 SNHLY and CDR2 FYNNEI. The CDR3: CASKRGLGNEQYF. CDR3 nucleotides: TGTGCCAGCAAGAGGGGTCTGGGCAATGAGCAGTACTTC.

J is TRBJ1-2 and V is TRBV9, with a tentative D call TRBD1 (5 bases). Between the trimmed V and J ends, which lost 4 bases and 3 bases, there was a span of 13 bases. The CDR3 is made up of 14 amino acids. Per the germline V gene, CDR1 is SGDLS and CDR2 is YYNGEE. DNA of the CDR3: TGTGCCAGCAGCCCTCCCGACAGCTACTATGGCTACACCTTC. Protein sequence: CASSPPDSYYGYTF.

This clonotype was counted ten times or more. The rearrangement joins TRBV2 to TRBJ2-3; 7 positions match TRBD2. The CDR3 has 15 residues. Trimming took 6 bases from V and 7 from J; bases not matched to a gene: 13. The V gene's germline CDR1 is SNHLY and CDR2 FYNNEI. CDR3 DNA: TGTGCCAGCAGACCTACTAGCGTAAGAATAAATACGCAGTATTTT. It specifies CASRPTSVRINTQYF.

This clonotype showed up just a few times. The chain recombines TRBV7-9 with TRBJ2-6, with TRBD2 matching 7 bases. The CDR3 is 16 residues long. V gave up 5 bases and J gave up 0 bases; unmatched junction bases: 4. Germline V gene lookup returns CDR1 SEHNR and CDR2 FQNEAQ (reference sequence). The CDR3 here is CASSRKRDSGANVLTF. CDR3 DNA: TGTGCCAGCAGCCGCAAGCGGGACTCTGGGGCCAACGTCCTGACTTTC.

This clonotype was counted ten times or more. The V gene is TRBV30, the J gene TRBJ1-6, with TRBD1 matching 10 bases. Germline-derived CDR1 and CDR2 are GTSNPN and SVGIG (reference sequence). V shed 3 bases and J 8 bases; nucleotides not matched to a gene: 4. CDR3 length: 14 residues. The CDR3 bases are TGTGCCTGGAGAGGGGACAGGGGCGATTCACCCCTCCACTTT. This translates into CAWRGDRGDSPLHF. Full variable domain (rest looked up from reference TRBV30 and TRBJ1-6): SQTIHQWPATLVQPVGSPLSLECTVEGTSNPNLYWYRQAAGRGLQLLFYSVGIGQISSEVPQNLSASRPQDRQFILSSKKLLLSDSGFYLCAWRGDRGDSPLHFGNGTRLTVT.